This TCR beta chain stems from a study of cytotoxic CD8 clonotypes in ibrutinib-treated CLL. A note on this clone: Its antigen is not identified.

The CDR3 has 12 residues. V lost 4 bases to trimming and J lost 2 bases, with 9 bases between them. The V gene's germline CDR1 is SQVTM and CDR2 ANQGSEA. Data came from immunoSEQ multiplex PCR; TCRdb stores just in-frame clones and leaves some out. Of approximately 330,000 clones in the sample, 70% to 80% were seen once. Study-wide points: Patients had baseline clonality above age-matched healthy donors, and this clonality moved with circulating CD8+ T-cell counts.

The TCR was taken from a human donor with chronic lymphocytic leukemia. The chain links TRBV29-1 to TRBJ2-7; D call uncertain. Sequences were derived from PBMCs, sampled before ibrutinib treatment. The CDR3 loop is CSVAQSTYEQYF. CDR3 DNA: TGCAGCGTTGCCCAGAGCACCTACGAGCAGTACTTC.